These T cell receptor beta chains were read from a single sample in a study of Graves' ophthalmopathy and Graves' hyperthyroidism. TCRdb used MiXCR to reprocess the multiplex PCR reads, holding one entry per CDR3 protein. The sample has some 410,000 distinct CDR3 sequences; about 21% are singletons. The sequenced sample consisted of peripheral blood. The receptors were sampled from a young woman with stable Graves' hyperthyroidism. Each CDR3 is given with its conserved first and last residue. D genes are given only for firm matches. Expanded clones are given a class, and other clones once, few, many or no size at all.

D gene,V gene,CDR3 length,J gene,clone size,CDR3 DNA,CDR3 protein
.,TRBV2,17,TRBJ2-4,few,TGTGCCAGCATTAGAGCACAGTCCGGGATGACCAAAAACATTAAGTACTTC,CASIRAQSGMTKNIKYF
TRBD1,TRBV24-1,16,TRBJ1-2,many,TGTGCCACCAGTGATCGAGGACAGGGCCGGAACTATGGCTACACCTTC,CATSDRGQGRNYGYTF
TRBD2,TRBV7-8,16,TRBJ2-7,many,TGTGCCAGCATCCGGGGCGGGAGGACCCTCCGGAACGAGCAGTACTTC,CASIRGGRTLRNEQYF
.,TRBV27,13,TRBJ1-1,few,TGTGCCAGGGGTCCTCCTGGAGGGCGGATAGCTTTCTTT,CARGPPGGRIAFF
TRBD1,TRBV6-1,13,TRBJ2-7,.,TGTGCCAGCACCTCGGGACAGCGCTACGAGCAGTACTTC,CASTSGQRYEQYF
TRBD1,TRBV20-1,14,TRBJ2-4,many,TGCAGTGCTAGAGAAGGGGGCCCCAAAAACATTCAGTACTTC,CSAREGGPKNIQYF
.,TRBV6-5,16,TRBJ2-5,.,TGTGCCAGCAGTTCCTCCCGCCGGGACAACCAAGAGACCCAGTACTTC,CASSSSRRDNQETQYF
.,TRBV24-1,14,TRBJ2-7,many,TGTGCCACCAGTGTGGTCAGCAATTTACGAGAGCAGTACTTC,CATSVVSNLREQYF
.,TRBV11-2,15,TRBJ1-5,many,TGTGCCAGCAGCTTATCCCCAGGGGACAATCAGCCCCAGCATTTT,CASSLSPGDNQPQHF
.,TRBV20-1,12,TRBJ2-7,many,TGCAGTGCTATAATGGCAGCCTACGAGCAGTACTTC,CSAIMAAYEQYF
.,TRBV19,15,TRBJ2-5,many,TGTGCCAGTAGTATAGATAACGGCGGCCAAGAGACCCAGTACTTC,CASSIDNGGQETQYF